This T cell receptor beta chain comes out of a study of T-cell memory formation after mild COVID-19. Study overall: Clusters of TCRs were largely donor specific.

Researchers used 5'RACE with constant-segment primers to make TCR alpha and TCR beta cDNA libraries that carry sample barcodes and UMIs. TCRdb reanalysed the 5' RACE reads using MiXCR and keeps one entry per CDR3 protein. The table has more than 350,000 distinct CDR3 sequences, approximately 21% seen once; the top ten hold 12%. Study outcomes and limitations: A balance of CD4 and CD8 characterized clones contracting day 15 to 85, whereas later expanders leaned CD4+. Detection of some responders pre-infection suggested pre-existing cross-reactive memory T cells participated.

This clonotype was seen ten or more times. What it binds is not known. Germline values: CDR1 SGDLS, CDR2 YYNGEE. V dropped 2 bases and J dropped 4 bases, with 13 bases sitting between them. CDR3 length: 15 residues. This TCR derives from an adult woman who had mild COVID-19 (a few samples of this study predate the infection). Cell type and time point are not known. The sequencing input was PBMCs or a T cell subset sorted from them (not recorded which). The chain is built from TRBV9 and TRBJ2-1; tentatively, D is TRBD1 (6 bases). In nucleotides, the CDR3 is TGTGCCAGCAGCGTGCAGGGGTCGGATTACAATGAGCAGTTCTTC. As protein: CASSVQGSDYNEQFF.